This T cell receptor (beta chain) was found in a study of identical twins. Study findings and constraints: Sequences that were out-of-frame, alpha and twin-shared displayed an excess of low generation probability.

In regard to this clonotype: The antigen remains unidentified.

CDR1 is LNHNV, CDR2 YYDKDF, per germline (reference sequence). V lost 0 bases to trimming and J lost 9 bases, with 13 bases between them. The CDR3 loop spans 14 amino acids. TCRdb used MiXCR to reprocess the 5' RACE reads, holding one entry per CDR3 protein. In the table there are roughly 480,000 distinct CDR3 sequences, approximately 25% of which are singletons. The same sample was also studied in work on T cells expressing NK-cell markers. That report adds: NKG2C+ dominant clonotypes from about 6 donors made up about 1.0-7.5% of CD8+ T cells.

The gene calls are TRBV15 and TRBJ2-3; TRBD1 might be the D (6 bases). This TCR came from a woman between 18 and 29 years old in good health. The sequencing sample was made of CD4+ T cells sorted from blood. The CDR3 here is CATSRDSLTGTQYF. CDR3 coding DNA: TGTGCCACCAGCAGAGATTCCCTAACAGGGACGCAGTATTTT.